One sample yielded the 31 T cell receptor beta chains listed below, sequenced in a study of CXCR3-negative and CXCR3-positive naive CD8 T cells. UMI-tagged TRB cDNA libraries were built via 5' RACE. Reanalyzing the 5' RACE reads, TCRdb keeps one entry per CDR3 protein, without DNA. Its table records under 50,000 distinct CDR3 sequences. The sample consisted of naive CXCR3- CD8+ T cells from blood. The subset was: CD45RO-CCR7+CD27+CD95- naive CD8+ T cells lacking CXCR3 (TNR3-). The receptors originated from a human donor in good health. Some clones in this sample may be carry-over from other donors' samples.

V and J are TRBV13 and TRBJ1-2; the TRBD1 assignment by TCRdb is unverifiable without DNA. This CDR3 spans 16 amino acids. Germline V gives CDR1 PRHDT, CDR2 FYEKMQ (reference sequence). This CDR3 is CASSSERTLTNYGYTF.

The chain employs TRBV7-9 and TRBJ1-1; checking the TCRdb D call of TRBD1 is not possible without DNA. This CDR3 region has 13 residues. The germline V gene encodes CDR1 SEHNR and CDR2 FQNEAQ (reference sequence). This CDR3 is CASSLGQHTEAFF.

The chain carries TRBV6-5 and TRBJ2-7. The CDR3 is 14 amino acids. Germline loops: CDR1 MNHEY, CDR2 SVGAGI. CDR3 amino acids: CASREEHYSYEQYF.

V and J are TRBV7-2 and TRBJ1-2. CDR3 length: 14 amino acids. Germline V lookup: CDR1 SGHTA, CDR2 FQGNSA. This CDR3 is CASSLFGITDGYTF.

This CDR3 is CSLGQNLYNEQFF. The rearrangement uses TRBV29-1 and TRBJ2-1; TCRdb lists TRBD1, though no DNA is available to test this call. CDR1 SQVTM and CDR2 ANQGSEA come from the germline V gene. The CDR3 totals 13 residues.

The V and J genes are TRBV28 and TRBJ2-4. The CDR3 loop spans 17 amino acids. The germline V gene encodes CDR1 MDHEN and CDR2 SYDVKM. CDR3 sequence: CASSFDIASLAKNIQYF.

The rearrangement links TRBV12-5 to TRBJ1-2; TCRdb outputs TRBD1, but without DNA this stays unchecked. The CDR3 extends over 14 amino acids. Germline values: CDR1 LGHNT, CDR2 FRNRAP. CDR3 region: CASGLDVQAYGYTF.

The chain joins TRBV14 to TRBJ2-1; checking the TCRdb D call of TRBD1 is not possible without DNA. CDR3 size: 20 residues. Looked up from germline, CDR1 is SGHDN and CDR2 is FVKESK. The CDR3 here is CASTGSGQGAFFHLGNEQFF.

The V and J genes are TRBV11-2 and TRBJ2-1. The CDR3 has 12 residues. Germline V gene data show CDR1 as SGHAT and CDR2 as FQNNGV. The chain's CDR3 is CASSLDPQRRFF.

The V call is TRBV28, the J call TRBJ1-1. The germline gives CDR1 MDHEN, CDR2 SYDVKM. CDR3 length: 13 residues. CDR3 amino acids: CASSFWQVTEAFF.

This rearrangement joins TRBV13 to TRBJ1-1; the TRBD1 assignment by TCRdb is unverifiable without DNA. CDR1 is PRHDT, CDR2 FYEKMQ, per germline (reference sequence). CDR3 length: 13 amino acids. The CDR3 loop reads CASSSTGAVGAFF.

This rearrangement joins TRBV6-2 or TRBV6-3 to TRBJ2-5. The CDR3 runs 17 residues. CDR1 is MNHEY, CDR2 SVGEGT, per germline. This CDR3 reads CASSYSSSVLGEETQYF.

The gene calls are TRBV12-3 or TRBV12-4 and TRBJ1-2; without DNA, the TCRdb call of TRBD1 cannot be checked. The CDR3 totals 12 residues. The CDR3 here is CASSFGGFGYTF.

This rearrangement joins TRBV28 to TRBJ2-1; TCRdb selects TRBD2, and the lack of DNA leaves this call unchecked. Per germline, CDR1 MDHEN and CDR2 SYDVKM. CDR3 size: 19 residues. CDR3 residues: CASSSQAGLPKGSYNEQFF.

J is TRBJ1-1 and V is TRBV12-3 or TRBV12-4. The CDR3 totals 13 residues. CDR3 protein: CASSLYVGTEAFF.

The chain is built from TRBV9 and TRBJ2-1; the D call of TRBD2 rests on TCRdb alone, since no DNA is present to check it. Germline loops: CDR1 SGDLS, CDR2 YYNGEE. This CDR3 is 16 amino acids long. CDR3: CASSVAPSGNYNEQFF.

This chain links TRBV25-1 with TRBJ2-2. Germline V CDR1 and CDR2: MGHDK, SYGVNS. The CDR3 has 12 amino acids. Here the CDR3 reads CASRTPTGELFF.

This chain links TRBV30 with TRBJ2-5; TCRdb's D call of TRBD2 is untestable without DNA. Germline CDR1 is GTSNPN and CDR2 is SVGIG (reference sequence). The CDR3 contains 15 residues. The CDR3 spells CAWTSGAHFQETQYF.

V gene TRBV29-1 combines with J gene TRBJ2-7. The CDR3 has 13 residues. Looked up from germline, CDR1 is SQVTM and CDR2 is ANQGSEA. The CDR3 is CSVVFDRSYEQYF.

V and J are TRBV7-2 and TRBJ2-7. The CDR3 contains 13 residues. Germline CDR1 SGHTA, CDR2 FQGNSA. CDR3 in amino acids: CASSLERLYEQYF.

V is TRBV3-1 and J is TRBJ1-1. This CDR3 region has 15 residues. Germline CDR1 LGHDT, CDR2 YNNKEL (reference sequence). This CDR3 is CASGEADIGNTEAFF.

The V gene is TRBV5-1, the J gene TRBJ2-7; without DNA, the TCRdb call of TRBD1 cannot be checked. The CDR3 consists of 15 residues. Germline V gene sequence: CDR1 SGHRS, CDR2 YFSETQ. CDR3 amino acids: CASSLASDRPYEQYF.

This sequence joins TRBV5-1 and TRBJ2-7; as DNA is missing, the TRBD2 call by TCRdb cannot be tested. CDR3 length: 15 amino acids. Per the germline V gene, CDR1 is SGHRS and CDR2 is YFSETQ. The CDR3 is CASRDLGGGPYEQYF.

This rearrangement joins TRBV20-1 to TRBJ2-7. Germline V gene data show CDR1 as DFQATT and CDR2 as SNEGSKA (reference sequence). CDR3 size: 13 residues. This chain's CDR3 is CSARDMDSYEQYF.

CDR3 sequence reads: CASSFLPSGNNEQFF. The chain combines TRBV7-6 with TRBJ2-1; TCRdb's D call of TRBD2 is untestable without DNA. The germline gives CDR1 SGHVS, CDR2 FNYEAQ. This CDR3 region has 15 residues.

This chain connects TRBV7-9 to TRBJ1-1; TCRdb picks TRBD1, but there is no DNA to check that call. The CDR3 spans 17 residues. Germline CDR1 and CDR2: SEHNR and FQNEAQ (reference sequence). The CDR3 reads CASSLPLSGLKNTEAFF.

The chain has TRBV29-1 and TRBJ2-5. Germline V gives CDR1 SQVTM, CDR2 ANQGSEA. This CDR3 is 11 amino acids long. The CDR3 loop is CSVRIQETQYF.

The chain employs TRBV7-3 and TRBJ2-7; the TCRdb D gene call, TRBD1, has no DNA to confirm it. CDR3 length: 15 residues. Germline CDR1 is SGHTA and CDR2 is FQGTGA. The CDR3 region is CASTTQGRNSYGQYF. The full variable domain, in which reference TRBV7-3 and TRBJ2-7 provide the parts outside the CDR3, is GAGVSQTPSNKVTEKGKYVELRCDPISGHTALYWYRQSLGQGPEFLIYFQGTGAADDSGLPNDRFFAVRPEGSVSTLKIQRTERGDSAVYLCASTTQGRNSYGQYFGPGTRLTVT.

The chain recombines TRBV5-6 with TRBJ2-1. The germline V gene encodes CDR1 SGHDT and CDR2 YYEEEE. The CDR3 consists of 14 residues. This CDR3 reads CATEHSFSYNEQFF.

The gene calls are TRBV27 and TRBJ2-6. This CDR3 contains 15 residues. CDR1 and CDR2 from the germline V gene are MNHEY and SMNVEV (reference sequence). CDR3 protein: CASSLSGSGANVLTF.

The chain employs TRBV7-9 and TRBJ2-1; there is no DNA to check the TCRdb D call of TRBD2. The germline gives CDR1 SEHNR, CDR2 FQNEAQ (reference sequence). This CDR3 is built from 13 residues. CDR3 in amino acids: CASRAEGDNEQFF.